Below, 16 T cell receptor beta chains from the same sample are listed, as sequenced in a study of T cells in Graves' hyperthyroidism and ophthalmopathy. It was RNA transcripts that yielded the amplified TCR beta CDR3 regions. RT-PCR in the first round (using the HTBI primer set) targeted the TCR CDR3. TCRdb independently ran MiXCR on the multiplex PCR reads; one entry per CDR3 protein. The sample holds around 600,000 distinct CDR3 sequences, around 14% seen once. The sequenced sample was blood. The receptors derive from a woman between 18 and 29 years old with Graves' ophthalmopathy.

The CDR3 sequence: CASSYSEKVQYF. CDR3 coding DNA: TGTGCCAGCAGTTACTCGGAAAAGGTGCAGTACTTC. The J gene is TRBJ2-7, the V gene TRBV6-5; unclear D gene. This CDR3 contains 12 residues. Germline V gene data show CDR1 as MNHEY and CDR2 as SVGAGI. V lost 0 bases and J 9 bases, leaving 9 bases between the germline ends.

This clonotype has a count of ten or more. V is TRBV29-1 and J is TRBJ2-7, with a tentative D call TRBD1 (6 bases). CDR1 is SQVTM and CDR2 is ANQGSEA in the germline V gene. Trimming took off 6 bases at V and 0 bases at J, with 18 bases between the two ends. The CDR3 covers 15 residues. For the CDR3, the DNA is TGCAGCGTGGCCAAACAGGGTACCGTCTCCTACGAGCAGTACTTC. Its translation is CSVAKQGTVSYEQYF.

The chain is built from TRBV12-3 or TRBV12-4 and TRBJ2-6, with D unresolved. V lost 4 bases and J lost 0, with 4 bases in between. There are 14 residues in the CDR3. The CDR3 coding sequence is TGTGCCAGCAGTTCGAACTCTGGGGCCAACGTCCTGACTTTC. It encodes CASSSNSGANVLTF.

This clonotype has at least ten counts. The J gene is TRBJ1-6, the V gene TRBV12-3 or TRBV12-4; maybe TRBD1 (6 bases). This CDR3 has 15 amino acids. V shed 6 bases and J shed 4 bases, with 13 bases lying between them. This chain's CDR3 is CASSSGTSYNSPLHF. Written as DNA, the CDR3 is TGTGCCAGCAGCTCCGGGACATCTTATAATTCACCCCTCCACTTT.

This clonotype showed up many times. CDR3 bases: TGTGCCAGCAGACGGAGCGGAAGCACAGATACGCAGTATTTT. This gives the protein CASRRSGSTDTQYF. The chain joins TRBV2 to TRBJ2-3; D may be TRBD2 (5 bases). This CDR3 is built from 14 residues. Germline V CDR1 and CDR2: SNHLY, FYNNEI. The V and J ends lost 6 bases and 0 bases respectively, with 10 bases between them. Filled out from reference TRBV2 and TRBJ2-3, the complete variable domain reads EPEVTQTPSHQVTQMGQEVILRCVPISNHLYFYWYRQILGQKVEFLVSFYNNEISEKSEIFDDQFSVERPDGSNFTLKIRSTKLEDSAMYFCASRRSGSTDTQYFGPGTRLTVL.

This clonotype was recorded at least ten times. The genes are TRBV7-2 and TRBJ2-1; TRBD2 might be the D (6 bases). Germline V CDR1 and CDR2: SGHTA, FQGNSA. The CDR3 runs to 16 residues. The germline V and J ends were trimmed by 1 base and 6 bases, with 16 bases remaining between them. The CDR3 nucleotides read TGTGCCAGCAGCTTAGACCCGGGGGTAAGTCGCAATGAGCAGTTCTTC. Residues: CASSLDPGVSRNEQFF.

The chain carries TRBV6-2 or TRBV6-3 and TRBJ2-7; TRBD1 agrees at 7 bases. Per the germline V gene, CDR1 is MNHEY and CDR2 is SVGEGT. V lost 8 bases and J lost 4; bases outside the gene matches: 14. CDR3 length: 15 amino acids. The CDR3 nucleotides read TGTGCCAGCCACGCAAGGGGGCAGGGATTATACGAGCAGTACTTC. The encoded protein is CASHARGQGLYEQYF.

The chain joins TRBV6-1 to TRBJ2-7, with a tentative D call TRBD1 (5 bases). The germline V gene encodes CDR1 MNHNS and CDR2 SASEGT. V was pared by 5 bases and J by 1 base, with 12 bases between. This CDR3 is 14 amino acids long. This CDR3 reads CASSNYRSSYEQYF. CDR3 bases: TGTGCCAGCAGTAACTACAGGAGTTCCTACGAGCAGTACTTC.

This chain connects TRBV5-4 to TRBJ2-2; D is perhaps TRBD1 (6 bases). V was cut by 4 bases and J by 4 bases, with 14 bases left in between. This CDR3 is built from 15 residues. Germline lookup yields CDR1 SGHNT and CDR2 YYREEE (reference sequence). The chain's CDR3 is CASSRPQTGTGELFF. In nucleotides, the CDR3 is TGTGCCAGCAGCAGACCACAGACAGGCACCGGGGAGCTGTTTTTT.

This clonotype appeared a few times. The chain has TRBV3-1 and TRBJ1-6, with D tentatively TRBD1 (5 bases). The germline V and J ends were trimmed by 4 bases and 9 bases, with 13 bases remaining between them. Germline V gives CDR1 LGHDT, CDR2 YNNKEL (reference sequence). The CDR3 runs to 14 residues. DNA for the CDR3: TGTGCCAGCAGCCTAGGGGTAGGGAGTTCACCCCTCCACTTT. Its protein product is CASSLGVGSSPLHF.

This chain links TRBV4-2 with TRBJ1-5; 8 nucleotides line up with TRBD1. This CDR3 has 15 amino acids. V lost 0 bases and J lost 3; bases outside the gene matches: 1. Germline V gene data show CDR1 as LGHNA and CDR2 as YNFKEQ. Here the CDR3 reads CASSQEQGVNQPQHF. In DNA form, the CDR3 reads TGTGCCAGCAGCCAAGAACAGGGGGTCAATCAGCCCCAGCATTTT.

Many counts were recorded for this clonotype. For the CDR3, the DNA is TGTGCCAGCACCTTAGGGGGGGATGAGCAGTTCTTC. Its protein product is CASTLGGDEQFF. The rearrangement joins TRBV12-3 or TRBV12-4 to TRBJ2-1; the D gene is possibly TRBD2 (7 bases). V lost 7 bases and J lost 8, with 12 bases in between. This CDR3 has 12 residues.

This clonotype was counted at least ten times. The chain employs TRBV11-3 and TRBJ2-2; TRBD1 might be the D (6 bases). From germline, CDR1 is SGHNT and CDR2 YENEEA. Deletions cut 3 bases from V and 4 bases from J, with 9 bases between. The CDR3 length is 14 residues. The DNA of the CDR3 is TGTGCCAGCAGCTTTAGAGGGGGCACCGGGGAGCTGTTTTTT. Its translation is CASSFRGGTGELFF.

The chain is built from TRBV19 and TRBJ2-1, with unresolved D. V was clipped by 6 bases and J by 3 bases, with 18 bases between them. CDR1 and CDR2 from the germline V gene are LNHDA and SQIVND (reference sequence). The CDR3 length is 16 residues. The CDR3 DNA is TGTGCCAGTAGACCGGGCGCACTCACGGTCTACAATGAGCAGTTCTTC. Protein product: CASRPGALTVYNEQFF.

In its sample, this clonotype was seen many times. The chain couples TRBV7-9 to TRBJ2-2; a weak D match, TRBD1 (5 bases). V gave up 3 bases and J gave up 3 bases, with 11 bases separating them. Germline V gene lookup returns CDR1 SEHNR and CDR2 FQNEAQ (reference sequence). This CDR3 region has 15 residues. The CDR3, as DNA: TGTGCCAGCAGCTTGGTACAGGAAGACACCGGGGAGCTGTTTTTT. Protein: CASSLVQEDTGELFF.

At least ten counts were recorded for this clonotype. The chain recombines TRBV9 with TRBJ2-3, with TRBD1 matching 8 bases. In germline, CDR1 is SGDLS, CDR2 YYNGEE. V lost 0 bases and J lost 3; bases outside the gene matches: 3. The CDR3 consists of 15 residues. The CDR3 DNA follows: TGTGCCAGCAGCGTAGGGGACAGGCGGACAGATACGCAGTATTTT. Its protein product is CASSVGDRRTDTQYF.